This T cell receptor (beta chain) originates from a study of blood T cells in healthy people across ages. This clonotype counts as medium-sized. The use of a sample-barcoded 5' primer and a J-beta primer mix characterized a second PCR of about 7 to 12 cycles. TCRdb re-derived calls from the 5' RACE reads in MiXCR, one entry per CDR3 protein. The repertoire has some 1,500,000 distinct CDR3 sequences, 35% to 45% of them found once; the top ten carry about 4%. Germline V gene sequence: CDR1 SGHVS, CDR2 FQNEAQ. V dropped 5 bases and J dropped 4; count of bases not matched to a gene: 2. CDR3 length equals 13 residues.

Sequencing used blood. The clonotype originates from a woman younger than 35 in good health. The gene calls are TRBV7-8 and TRBJ2-7; 10 bases map to TRBD2. CDR3 region: CASSGTSEYEQYF. The CDR3 nucleotides are TGTGCCAGCAGCGGGACTAGCGAATACGAGCAGTACTTC.